This T cell receptor beta chain was found in a study of blood T cells in healthy people across ages. With 3 bases clipped from V and 3 bases from J, the junction kept 4 bases outside the gene matches. CDR1 is MGHRA, CDR2 YSYEKL, per germline. The CDR3 extends over 14 amino acids. Per sample, at least 6 micrograms of total RNA were extracted. With a J-beta primer mix and a sample-barcoded 5' primer, a second PCR ran 7 to 11 cycles. Each single sample gave us at least 3 million CDR3-containing paired-end reads. TCRdb recomputed calls from the 5' RACE reads with MiXCR, one row per CDR3 protein. The sample carries about 780,000 distinct CDR3 sequences, 46% recorded once.

Source material: blood. This TCR came from a man older than 75 in good health. The V and J genes are TRBV4-1 and TRBJ2-7; TRBD2 matches at 8 bases. DNA of the CDR3: TGCGCCAGCAGCCAGGGACTAGTAGTCTACGAGCAGTACTTC. It encodes CASSQGLVVYEQYF.